Each of the 12 T cell receptor beta chains below was sequenced from the same sample in a study of HIV-infected patients and healthy controls. Roughly three months, about 14 weeks, into antiretroviral therapy, follow-up blood was collected. Whole blood was used without fractionation, so all unsorted peripheral T cells were included. Alpha and beta constant-region primers primed reverse transcription of approximately 460 ng RNA. Separate chain-specific third strand synthesis with multiplexing indices produced the alpha and beta libraries. TCRdb reprocessed the 5' RACE reads via MiXCR and lists one record per CDR3 protein. This sample yields about 8,000 distinct CDR3 sequences, of which roughly 6.2% are seen a single time; just over 20% belongs to the top ten. The sample here was blood, taken during antiretroviral therapy. All receptors come from an adult with HIV infection.

This clonotype is deemed medium-sized. Being off target in a library aimed at alpha chains, this beta chain has a size of little meaning. The chain employs TRBV10-1 and TRBJ2-3; D is perhaps TRBD1 or TRBD2 (6 bases each). With 3 bases removed from V and 2 bases from J, the gap between germline ends came to 12 bases. Germline V gene data show CDR1 as WNHNN and CDR2 as SYGVQD (reference sequence). The CDR3 sequence is 15 residues long. Here the CDR3 reads CASSEVGGLTDTQYF. The DNA for the CDR3 is TGCGCCAGCAGTGAAGTGGGGGGCCTCACAGATACGCAGTATTTT.

This clonotype has a handful of counts. Found in a library prepared for alpha chains, this beta chain is an off-target read, and its abundance has little meaning. The rearrangement joins TRBV4-1 to TRBJ2-7; TRBD1 or TRBD2 may be the D gene (5 bases each). Trimming cost V 5 bases and J 4 bases, with 18 bases left between them. Germline lookup yields CDR1 MGHRA and CDR2 YSYEKL. The length of the CDR3 is 15 residues. This chain's CDR3 is CASSYQPGQIYEQYF. The CDR3 bases are TGCGCCAGCAGCTACCAACCGGGGCAGATTTACGAGCAGTACTTC.

The sample holds many counts of this clonotype. This beta chain lies outside the target of a library built for alpha chains; its clone size means little. The chain recombines TRBV18 with TRBJ2-1, with D tentatively TRBD1 (6 bases). V was clipped by 2 bases and J by 8 bases, with 22 bases between them. The CDR3 sequence is 17 residues long. In germline, CDR1 is KGHSH, CDR2 LQKENI. CDR3 bases: TGTGCCAGCTCACCATATCCCCCCGGGACCTACAGGGATGAGCAGTTCTTC. This translates into CASSPYPPGTYRDEQFF.

This clonotype was picked up many times. Within a library made for alpha chains, this beta chain is off target, and its count is uninformative. The chain has TRBV19 and TRBJ2-1; 7 nucleotides match TRBD1. Germline CDR1 reads LNHDA; CDR2 reads SQIVND (reference sequence). Losses at the gene ends were 11 bases for V and 6 bases for J; bases not matched to a gene: 10. The CDR3 runs 13 residues. For the CDR3, the DNA is TGTGCCTCCCTGGGACAGACAATCAATGAGCAGTTCTTC. Residues: CASLGQTINEQFF.

This clonotype appeared many times. This beta chain is a stray read from a library made for alpha chains; its abundance is not meaningful. The chain is built from TRBV7-3 and TRBJ2-6, with 9 nucleotides matching TRBD1. Trimming cost V 5 bases and J 0 bases; bases outside gene matches: 17. This CDR3 spans 21 amino acids. Germline CDR1 reads SGHTA; CDR2 reads FQGTGA. CDR3 coding DNA: TGTGCCAGCAGCCCACACCCCCCCCGGGACAGGGTCCTCTCTGGGGCCAACGTCCTGACTTTC. This codes for CASSPHPPRDRVLSGANVLTF.

This clonotype was detected many times. Since the library was made to target alpha chains, this beta chain is a stray read and its abundance is not meaningful. The V call is TRBV5-6, the J call TRBJ2-5, with D unresolved. V was cut by 0 bases and J by 1 base, with 4 bases left in between. The CDR3 is 13 residues long. Germline V lookup: CDR1 SGHDT, CDR2 YYEEEE. CDR3 coding DNA: TGTGCCAGCAGCTTGGATGGCCAAGAGACCCAGTACTTC. Protein sequence: CASSLDGQETQYF.

This clonotype was detected many times. This beta chain is an off-target read within a library intended for alpha chains, so its frequency means little. The CDR3 DNA reads TGTGCCAGCAGCTTCATATCTAGGCCCGCAGATACGCAGTATTTT. This codes for CASSFISRPADTQYF. V and J are TRBV11-2 and TRBJ2-3; D call uncertain. CDR3 length: 15 residues. Trimming removed 3 bases from V and 4 bases from J, with 14 bases in between. CDR1 is SGHAT, CDR2 FQNNGV, per germline. The variable domain in full, completed from reference TRBV11-2 and TRBJ2-3, reads EAGVAQSPRYKIIEKRQSVAFWCNPISGHATLYWYQQILGQGPKLLIQFQNNGVVDDSQLPKDRFSAERLKGVDSTLKIQPAKLEDSAVYLCASSFISRPADTQYFGPGTRLTVL.

Details on this clonotype: A library prepared for alpha chains yielded this beta chain as an off-target read; its size is of little meaning. The chain has TRBV28 and TRBJ1-1; D is unresolved. The V gene's germline CDR1 is MDHEN and CDR2 SYDVKM. CDR3 length equals 13 residues. V was cut by 8 bases and J by 2 bases, with 12 bases left in between. The CDR3: CASWRGGNTEAFF. The CDR3 DNA is TGTGCCAGCTGGCGTGGTGGTAACACTGAAGCTTTCTTT.

Worth noting for this clonotype: As an off-target read in a library built for alpha chains, this beta chain has a frequency of little significance. The CDR3 protein is CASSTRTDPNEKLFF. CDR3 DNA: TGTGCCAGTAGTACCCGTACGGACCCTAATGAAAAACTGTTTTTT. The genes are TRBV19 and TRBJ1-4; no definite D call. CDR3 size: 15 residues. V was pared by 4 bases and J by 3 bases, with 12 bases between. The germline V gene has CDR1 LNHDA and CDR2 SQIVND (reference sequence).

This clonotype has ten or more counts. This beta chain is an off-target read within a library intended for alpha chains, so its frequency means little. The chain couples TRBV20-1 to TRBJ2-5; D is unresolved. Trimming shortened V by 6 bases and J by 2 bases, and 4 bases separated the two germline ends. Germline assignment: CDR1 DFQATT and CDR2 SNEGSKA (reference sequence). The CDR3 length is 10 residues. This CDR3 reads CSAWQETQYF. The CDR3 bases are TGCAGTGCGTGGCAAGAGACCCAGTACTTC.

This clonotype was counted at least ten times. This beta chain slipped into a library made for alpha chains as a stray read, so its size is not meaningful. The chain carries TRBV4-1 and TRBJ2-4; D not resolved. Trimming left V 2 bases short and J 4 bases short, with 21 bases between. Germline loops: CDR1 MGHRA, CDR2 YSYEKL. The CDR3 loop spans 18 amino acids. The CDR3 region has the DNA TGCGCCAGCAGCCAACCCGGACGGTCGACGGTCGTGAAAAACATTCAGTACTTC. It is translated as CASSQPGRSTVVKNIQYF.

This clonotype is medium-sized (0.01 to 0.1%) by share. Because this beta chain is a stray read in a library intended to capture alpha chains, its abundance should not be given much weight. This chain joins TRBV4-1 and TRBJ2-2; 9 nucleotides match TRBD1. Germline V gives CDR1 MGHRA, CDR2 YSYEKL. V lost 4 bases, J lost 7 bases, and 10 bases stayed unmatched. The CDR3 runs to 16 residues. The CDR3 reads CASSPWTGVRGGELFF. Written as DNA, the CDR3 is TGCGCCAGCAGCCCCTGGACAGGGGTCCGTGGCGGGGAGCTGTTTTTT.